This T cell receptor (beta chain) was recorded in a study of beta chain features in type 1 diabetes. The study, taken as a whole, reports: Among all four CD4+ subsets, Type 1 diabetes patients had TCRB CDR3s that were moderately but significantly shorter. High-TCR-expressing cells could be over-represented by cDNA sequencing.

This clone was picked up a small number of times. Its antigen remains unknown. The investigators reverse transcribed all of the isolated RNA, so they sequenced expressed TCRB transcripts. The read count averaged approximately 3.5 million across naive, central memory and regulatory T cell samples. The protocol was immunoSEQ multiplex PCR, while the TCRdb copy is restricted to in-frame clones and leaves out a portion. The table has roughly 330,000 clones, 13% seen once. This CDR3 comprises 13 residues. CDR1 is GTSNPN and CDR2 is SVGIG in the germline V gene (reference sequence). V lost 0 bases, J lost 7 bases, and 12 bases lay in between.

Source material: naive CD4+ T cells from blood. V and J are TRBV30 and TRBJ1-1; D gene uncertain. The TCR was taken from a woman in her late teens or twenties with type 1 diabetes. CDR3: CAWSVWRIDEAFF. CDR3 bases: TGTGCCTGGAGTGTGTGGAGGATAGATGAAGCTTTCTTT.